The clone carrying this TCR beta chain was seen repeatedly, ten times or more. The sample belongs to a study of T cells in Graves' hyperthyroidism and ophthalmopathy. Trimming stripped 3 bases from V and 0 bases from J, with 12 bases between. Germline assignment: CDR1 DFQATT and CDR2 SNEGSKA (reference sequence). The CDR3 totals 15 residues. Amplification of TCR beta CDR3 regions was performed using RNA transcripts as template. HTBI primers were employed in a first-round RT-PCR of the TCR CDR3. TCRdb processed the multiplex PCR reads anew with MiXCR; each CDR3 protein has one entry. Of roughly 240,000 distinct CDR3 sequences detected, about 15% appear once; the ten largest clones hold around 26%. Patients with ophthalmopathy all had a Clinical Activity Score of at least 3, a NOSPECS grade of at least 4 and duration under 3 months.

This sequence originates from a woman between 18 and 29 years old with Graves' ophthalmopathy. Sequenced sample: blood. The chain joins TRBV20-1 to TRBJ1-5; no clear D. The CDR3 reads CSARPSVISNQPQHF. In DNA, the CDR3 is TGCAGTGCTAGGCCCTCGGTGATTAGCAATCAGCCCCAGCATTTT.